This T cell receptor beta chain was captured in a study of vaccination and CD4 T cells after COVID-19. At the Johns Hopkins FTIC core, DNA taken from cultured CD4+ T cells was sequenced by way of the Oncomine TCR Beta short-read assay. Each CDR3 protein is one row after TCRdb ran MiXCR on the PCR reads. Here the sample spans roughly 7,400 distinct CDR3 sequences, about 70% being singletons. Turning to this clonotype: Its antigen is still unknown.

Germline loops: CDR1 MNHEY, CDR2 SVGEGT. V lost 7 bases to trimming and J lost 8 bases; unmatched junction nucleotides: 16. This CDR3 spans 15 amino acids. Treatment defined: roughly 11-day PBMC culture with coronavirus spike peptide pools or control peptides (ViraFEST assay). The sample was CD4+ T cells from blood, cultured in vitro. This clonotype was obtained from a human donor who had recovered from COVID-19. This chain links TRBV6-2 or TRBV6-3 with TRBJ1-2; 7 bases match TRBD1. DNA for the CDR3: TGTGCCAGCACCCCAACAGCGACAGGGCTTGCAGGCTACACCTTC. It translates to CASTPTATGLAGYTF.